This T cell receptor beta chain is from a study of blood T cell repertoires in COVID-19. About the study: Specimens from acute and convalescent COVID-19 originated in the United States, Italy and Spain. From T cells, B-cell-depleted T cells, or PBMCs came the material, which was cDNA or gDNA.

What the recovered Cohort 3 donors had was two negative PCRs, clearance, or symptom resolution. Data came from immunoSEQ multiplex PCR; TCRdb stores just in-frame clones and leaves some out. Here the sample spans 300,000 or so clones, around 90% being singletons. With 1 base removed from V and 7 bases from J, the gap between germline ends came to 5 bases. CDR1 is MDHEN and CDR2 is SYDVKM in the germline V gene. The CDR3 covers 12 residues. The V gene is TRBV28, the J gene TRBJ2-1; D not resolved. This receptor was identified in a woman aged 30 to 39 who had recovered from COVID-19. Sequenced sample: PBMCs or T cells enriched from blood (not recorded which). CDR3 region: CASSLSVNEQFF. CDR3 bases: TGTGCCAGCAGTTTATCCGTAAATGAGCAGTTCTTC.